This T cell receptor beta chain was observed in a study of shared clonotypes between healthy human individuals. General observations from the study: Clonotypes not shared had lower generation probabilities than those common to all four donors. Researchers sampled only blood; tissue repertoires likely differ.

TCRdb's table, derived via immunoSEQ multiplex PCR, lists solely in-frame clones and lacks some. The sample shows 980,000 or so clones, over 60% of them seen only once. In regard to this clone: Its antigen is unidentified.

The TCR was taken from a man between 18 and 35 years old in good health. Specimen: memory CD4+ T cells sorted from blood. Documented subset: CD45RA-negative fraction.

CDR3 region: CASSDPDRPGYNSPLHF. The CDR3 DNA reads as TGTGCCAGCAGTGACCCCGACCGGCCCGGGTATAATTCACCCCTCCACTTT. This chain joins TRBV25-1 and TRBJ1-6; D remains ambiguous. Deletions cut 3 bases from V and 4 bases from J, with 16 bases between. This CDR3 comprises 17 residues. CDR1 is MGHDK and CDR2 is SYGVNS in the germline V gene.